The entry below gives a single T cell receptor (beta chain) sequence along with its context. Its antigen is unknown. Base quality data are lacking; no much larger clone is found one base away. Selection of patients required sufficient residual fresh-frozen tumor tissue and over two years of available survival data. None of the glioblastoma patients carried an isocitrate dehydrogenase mutation, although molecular status otherwise varied. PBMC collection took place before vaccination, two weeks after the third vaccination, and at tumor progression if progression occurred. Genomic DNA was extracted with the Qiagen DNeasy Blood extraction Kit. This record belongs to a study of glioma-infiltrating T cells after dendritic cell vaccination (dated by TCRdb to 2016 to 2018). As for the study more broadly: Of the 15 or so glioblastoma patients in the cohort, all drawn from Phase I and II dendritic cell vaccination trials, 9 were newly diagnosed and 6 had recurrent disease. Between the early 2000s and the early 2010s, the patients were given dendritic cell vaccination pulsed with autologous tumor lysate. To make the vaccine, monocyte-derived dendritic cells were cultured for about seven days with IL-4 and GM-CSF and then pulsed overnight with autologous tumor lysate. Each patient got three intradermal injections of the dendritic cell vaccine, spaced at biweekly intervals, in the arm below the axilla. Tumor-infiltrating lymphocyte content was quantified and tumor and blood repertoires were compared in dendritic cell-vaccinated glioblastoma patients by deep sequencing of TCR beta CDR3 regions. Survival after dendritic cell vaccination was correlated with TCR sequencing metrics such as TIL content and the overlap between tumor and blood repertoires.

Study-wide conclusions, independent of this receptor: The three-group TCR overlap response model was characterized as speculative, and prospective validation of the model was stated to be required. TCR clonality showed no direct relationship with survival, which suggests that a diverse polyclonal response may matter. After dendritic cell vaccination, a higher estimated pretreatment TIL content predicted longer time to progression and longer overall survival. The cohort was small and heterogeneous, few patients had complete blood and tumor sets, and even fewer had initial-recurrent tumor pairs.

The immunoSEQ assay amplified TCRB CDR3 regions from roughly 2 micrograms of genomic DNA, or from all available DNA when less than that amount was available. The multiplex PCR relied on 60 forward primers for TCR V beta segments and 13 reverse primers for J beta segments. To estimate the number of reads per starting template, synthetic control templates were added to each sample at limiting dilution. The Illumina HiSeq System generated 87 bp sequencing reads. Per the source publication's procedure: To remove PCR and sequencing errors, closely related sequences were merged with a nearest neighbor algorithm. TCR overlap was defined as the percentage of unique tumor TCR beta sequences that were also present in the same patient's peripheral blood. The table was pulled from immuneACCESS by TCRdb, which kept in-frame rearrangements only. Such tables lose some clones; where checked, under half of the loss comes from unresolved V genes, and the rest has no known cause. The V and J calls and the clone size are those of that table, but D and trimming were determined from the DNA. The sample table lists roughly 47,000 clones, around 86% of them with a count of one. The biggest ten clones account for around 10% of the sample.

The CDR3 numbers 13 residues from cysteine through phenylalanine. The sequence is cut down to CDR3 DNA, 39 bases in frame from base 1. CDR1 and CDR2 were assigned from the germline V gene as MNHEY and SVGAGI. V lost 7 bases and J lost 4 bases; the stretch between them is 12 bases long. This receptor was taken from a human donor with glioblastoma. This specimen consisted of blood, obtained before dendritic cell vaccination. The rearranged chain carries TRBV6-5 and TRBJ2-3; the D gene is perhaps TRBD1, from 5 matching bases. CDR3 region: CASNWAGSDTQYF. Here is the DNA: TGTGCCAGCAATTGGGCAGGGTCAGATACGCAGTATTTT.